This record covers a single TCR beta chain. No antigen is known for it. This specimen comes from a study of T cell responses to AZD1222 COVID-19 vaccine. Study-level points and caveats: Dominant at 160-218 and 743-854, vaccine-associated CD4 TCRs also spanned spike. The donor cohort was predominantly white British with a female majority, and clonal diversity may have been underestimated.

Clones were read by immunoSEQ multiplex PCR, and TCRdb kept only the in-frame ones, dropping some. Of 140,000 to 150,000 clones in the sample, roughly 89% were seen once. Germline values: CDR1 LGHNA, CDR2 YSLEER. The CDR3 is made up of 16 amino acids. Trimming left V 0 bases short and J 0 bases short, with 12 bases between. The material sequenced was peripheral blood, taken on day 0 of AZD1222 vaccination. The genes are TRBV4-3 and TRBJ2-7; tentatively, D is TRBD1 or TRBD2 (5 bases each). The TCR comes from an adult in good health. This CDR3 reads CASSQEALGPSYEQYF. In nucleotides, the CDR3 is TGCGCCAGCAGCCAAGAAGCCTTGGGACCCTCCTACGAGCAGTACTTC.